This TCR beta chain comes out of a study of graft-versus-host responses after intestinal transplantation. Looking at the study overall: Anti-thymocyte globulin induction was given to all recipients, followed by tacrolimus and steroids for 2 to 4 years.

The study, taken as a whole, reports: Recipient marrow contained GvH clones, some of which appeared first in ileum or blood.

V lost 3 bases and J 0 bases, leaving 23 bases between the germline ends. The length of the CDR3 is 19 residues. Germline V gives CDR1 LNHDA, CDR2 SQIVND (reference sequence). A word on this clone: The antigen remains undetermined.

TCRdb keeps only in-frame clones here, not all; method: immunoSEQ multiplex PCR. The profile shows approximately 58,000 clones, around 90% of them singletons. This receptor was identified in a human patient who received an intestinal transplant, so some T cells may come from the graft donor. The sequenced sample was PBMCs, obtained about 120 days after intestinal transplantation. The chain couples TRBV19 to TRBJ1-1; D is perhaps TRBD1 (5 bases). The DNA for the CDR3 is TGTGCCAGTAGTATGGAAGGTCGACAGTCGGCGGGTATGAACACTGAAGCTTTCTTT. The encoded protein is CASSMEGRQSAGMNTEAFF.